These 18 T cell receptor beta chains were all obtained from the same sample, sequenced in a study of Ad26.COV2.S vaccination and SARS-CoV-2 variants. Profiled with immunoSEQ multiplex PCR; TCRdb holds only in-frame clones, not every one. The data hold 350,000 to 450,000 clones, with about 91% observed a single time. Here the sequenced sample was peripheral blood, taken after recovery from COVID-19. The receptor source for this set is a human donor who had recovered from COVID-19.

The CDR3 region is CASSFPGALEYGYTF. DNA for the CDR3: TGTGCCAGCAGCTTTCCGGGAGCCCTGGAGTATGGCTACACCTTC. The genes are TRBV7-9 and TRBJ1-2; D is unclear. This CDR3 comprises 15 residues. Germline V gene sequence: CDR1 SEHNR, CDR2 FQNEAQ (reference sequence). V lost 3 bases and J lost 5, with 16 bases in between.

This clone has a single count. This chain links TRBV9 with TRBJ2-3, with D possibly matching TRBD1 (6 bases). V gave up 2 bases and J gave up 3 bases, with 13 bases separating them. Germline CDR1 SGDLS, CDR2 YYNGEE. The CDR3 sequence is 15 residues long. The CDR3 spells CASSVRQGMTDTQYF. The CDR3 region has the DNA TGTGCCAGCAGCGTGAGGCAGGGGATGACAGATACGCAGTATTTT.

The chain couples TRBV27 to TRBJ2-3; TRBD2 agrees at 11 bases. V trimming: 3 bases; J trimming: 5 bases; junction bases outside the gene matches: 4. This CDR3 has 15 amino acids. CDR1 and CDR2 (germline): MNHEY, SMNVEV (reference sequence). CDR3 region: CASSLLAGGQDTQYF. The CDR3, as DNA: TGTGCCAGCAGTTTGCTAGCGGGGGGCCAAGATACGCAGTATTTT.

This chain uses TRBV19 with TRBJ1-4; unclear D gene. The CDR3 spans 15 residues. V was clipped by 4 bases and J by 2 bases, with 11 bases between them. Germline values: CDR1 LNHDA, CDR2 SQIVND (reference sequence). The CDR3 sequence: CASSTVGRTNEKLFF. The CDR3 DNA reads TGTGCCAGTAGTACAGTTGGGCGGACTAATGAAAAACTGTTTTTT.

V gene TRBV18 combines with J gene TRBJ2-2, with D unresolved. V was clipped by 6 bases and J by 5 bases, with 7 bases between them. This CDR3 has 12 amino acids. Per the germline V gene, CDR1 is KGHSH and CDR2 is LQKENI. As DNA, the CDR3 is TGTGCCAGCTCGTCAAGGACCGGGGAGCTGTTTTTT. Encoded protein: CASSSRTGELFF.

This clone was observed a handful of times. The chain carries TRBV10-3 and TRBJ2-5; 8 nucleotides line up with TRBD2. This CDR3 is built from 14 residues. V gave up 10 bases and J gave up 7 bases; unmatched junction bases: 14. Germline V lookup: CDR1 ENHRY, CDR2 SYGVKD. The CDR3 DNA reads TGTGCCACGGGGGGGGACTCTCCTTTGGGGACCCAGTACTTC. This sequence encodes CATGGDSPLGTQYF.

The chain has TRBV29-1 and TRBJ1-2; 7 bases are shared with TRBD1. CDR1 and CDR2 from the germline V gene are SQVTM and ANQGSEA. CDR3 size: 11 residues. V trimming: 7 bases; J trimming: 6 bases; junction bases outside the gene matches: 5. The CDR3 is CSAHTGDGYTF. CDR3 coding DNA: TGCAGCGCTCATACAGGGGATGGCTACACCTTC. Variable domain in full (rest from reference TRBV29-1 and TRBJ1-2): SAVISQKPSRDICQRGTSLTIQCQVDSQVTMMFWYRQQPGQSLTLIATANQGSEATYESGFVIDKFPISRPNLTFSTLTVSNMSPEDSSIYLCSAHTGDGYTFGSGTRLTVV.

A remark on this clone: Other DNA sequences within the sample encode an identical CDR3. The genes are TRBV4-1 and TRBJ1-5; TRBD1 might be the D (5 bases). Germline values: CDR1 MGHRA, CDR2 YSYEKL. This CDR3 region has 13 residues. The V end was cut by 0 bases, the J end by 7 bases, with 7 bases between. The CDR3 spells CASSQDRGQPQHF. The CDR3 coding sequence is TGCGCCAGCAGCCAAGATAGGGGCCAGCCCCAGCATTTT.

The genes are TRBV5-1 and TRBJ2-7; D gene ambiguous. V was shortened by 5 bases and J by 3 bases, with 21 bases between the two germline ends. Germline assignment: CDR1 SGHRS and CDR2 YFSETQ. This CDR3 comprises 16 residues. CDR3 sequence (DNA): TGCGCCAGCAGTATAGGGCCGAGGAAAAGAGGCTACGAGCAGTACTTC. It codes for CASSIGPRKRGYEQYF.

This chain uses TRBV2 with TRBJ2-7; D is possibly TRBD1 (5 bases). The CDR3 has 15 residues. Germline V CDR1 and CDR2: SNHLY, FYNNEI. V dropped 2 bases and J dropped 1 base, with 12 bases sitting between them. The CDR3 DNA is TGTGCCAGCAGTGAATCGCGGCAGGGATCCTACGAGCAGTACTTC. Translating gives CASSESRQGSYEQYF.

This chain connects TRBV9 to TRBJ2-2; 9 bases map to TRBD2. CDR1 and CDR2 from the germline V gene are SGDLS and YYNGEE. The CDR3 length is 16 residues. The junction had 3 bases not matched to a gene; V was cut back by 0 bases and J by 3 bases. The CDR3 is CASSVVERGDTGELFF. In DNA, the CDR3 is TGTGCCAGCAGCGTAGTGGAGCGGGGGGACACCGGGGAGCTGTTTTTT.

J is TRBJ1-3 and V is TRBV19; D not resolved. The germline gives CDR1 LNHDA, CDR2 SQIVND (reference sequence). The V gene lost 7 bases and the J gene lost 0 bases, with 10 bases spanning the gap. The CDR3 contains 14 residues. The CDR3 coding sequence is TGTGCCAGTACCTCAAGGGACTCTGGAAACACCATATATTTT. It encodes CASTSRDSGNTIYF.

The DNA for the CDR3 is TGTGCCACCAGCGTCAGGGGACAAACAGATACGCAGTATTTT. Translated: CATSVRGQTDTQYF. The chain couples TRBV15 to TRBJ2-3; tentative D call: TRBD1 (6 bases). Trimming removed 5 bases from V and 3 bases from J, with 12 bases in between. Germline V lookup: CDR1 LNHNV, CDR2 YYDKDF (reference sequence). This CDR3 contains 14 residues.

This CDR3 reads CSVWGGKDYGYTF. The CDR3 DNA sequence: TGCAGCGTTTGGGGGGGTAAGGACTATGGCTACACCTTC. This chain uses TRBV29-1 with TRBJ1-2; possibly TRBD1 for D (5 bases). The V end was cut by 5 bases, the J end by 3 bases, with 13 bases between. Germline CDR1 reads SQVTM; CDR2 reads ANQGSEA. This CDR3 contains 13 residues.

The CDR3 coding sequence is TGTGCCAGTAGTAACCGACAGGGAGGAATCGCTGAAGCTTTCTTT. Its protein is CASSNRQGGIAEAFF. The chain has TRBV19 and TRBJ1-1; 7 nucleotides align to TRBD1. The germline gives CDR1 LNHDA, CDR2 SQIVND (reference sequence). V shed 4 bases and J 6 bases; nucleotides not matched to a gene: 11. This CDR3 is 15 amino acids long.

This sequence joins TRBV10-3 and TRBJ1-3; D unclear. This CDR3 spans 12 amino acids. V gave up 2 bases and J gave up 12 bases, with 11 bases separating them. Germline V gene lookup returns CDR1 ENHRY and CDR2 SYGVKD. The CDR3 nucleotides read TGTGCCATCAGTGAGGGGTCGCTTCACATATATTTT. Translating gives CAISEGSLHIYF.

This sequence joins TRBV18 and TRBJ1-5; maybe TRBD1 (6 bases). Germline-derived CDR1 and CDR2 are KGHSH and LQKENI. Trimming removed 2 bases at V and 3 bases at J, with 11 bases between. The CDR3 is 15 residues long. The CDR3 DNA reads TGTGCCAGCTCACCAGATGGACAGATCAATCAGCCCCAGCATTTT. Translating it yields CASSPDGQINQPQHF.

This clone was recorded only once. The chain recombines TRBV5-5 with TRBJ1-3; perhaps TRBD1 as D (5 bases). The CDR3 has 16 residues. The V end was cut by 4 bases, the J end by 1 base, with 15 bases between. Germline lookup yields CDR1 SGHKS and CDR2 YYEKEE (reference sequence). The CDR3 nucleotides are TGTGCCAGCAGCCCCGTCGGGGGTTTGTCTGGAAACACCATATATTTT. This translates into CASSPVGGLSGNTIYF.